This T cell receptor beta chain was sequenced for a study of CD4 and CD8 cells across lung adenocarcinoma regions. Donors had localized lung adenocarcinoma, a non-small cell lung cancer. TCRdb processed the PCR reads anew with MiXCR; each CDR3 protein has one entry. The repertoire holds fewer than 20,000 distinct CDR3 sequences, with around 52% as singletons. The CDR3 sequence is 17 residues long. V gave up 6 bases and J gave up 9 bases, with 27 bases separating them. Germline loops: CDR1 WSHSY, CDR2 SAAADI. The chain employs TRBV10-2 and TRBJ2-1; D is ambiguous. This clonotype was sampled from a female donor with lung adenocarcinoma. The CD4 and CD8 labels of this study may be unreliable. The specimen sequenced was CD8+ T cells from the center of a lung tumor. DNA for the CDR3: TGCGCCAGCAGCCCAACATCGATAGCCTCTCACAGCACTGAGCAGTTCTTC. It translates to CASSPTSIASHSTEQFF.